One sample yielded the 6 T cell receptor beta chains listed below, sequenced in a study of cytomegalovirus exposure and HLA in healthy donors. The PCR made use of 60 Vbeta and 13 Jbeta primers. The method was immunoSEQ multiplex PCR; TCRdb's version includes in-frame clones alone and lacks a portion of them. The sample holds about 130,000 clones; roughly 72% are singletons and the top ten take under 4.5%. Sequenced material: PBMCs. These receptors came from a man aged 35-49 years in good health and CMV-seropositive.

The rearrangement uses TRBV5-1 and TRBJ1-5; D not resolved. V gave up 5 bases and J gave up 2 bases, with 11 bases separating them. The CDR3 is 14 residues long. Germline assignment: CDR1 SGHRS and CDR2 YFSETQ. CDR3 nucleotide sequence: TGCGCCAGCAGTCCGGGAGGTGGCAATCAGCCCCAGCATTTT. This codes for CASSPGGGNQPQHF. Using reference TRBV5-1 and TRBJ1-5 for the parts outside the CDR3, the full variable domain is KAGVTQTPRYLIKTRGQQVTLSCSPISGHRSVSWYQQTPGQGLQFLFEYFSETQRNKGNFPGRFSGRQFSNSRSEMNVSTLELGDSALYLCASSPGGGNQPQHFGDGTRLSIL.

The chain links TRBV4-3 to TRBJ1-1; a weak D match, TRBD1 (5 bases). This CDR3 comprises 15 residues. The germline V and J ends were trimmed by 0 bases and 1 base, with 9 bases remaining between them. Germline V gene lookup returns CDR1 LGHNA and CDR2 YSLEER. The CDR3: CASSQELGPNTEAFF. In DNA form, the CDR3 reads TGCGCCAGCAGCCAAGAATTGGGGCCGAACACTGAAGCTTTCTTT.

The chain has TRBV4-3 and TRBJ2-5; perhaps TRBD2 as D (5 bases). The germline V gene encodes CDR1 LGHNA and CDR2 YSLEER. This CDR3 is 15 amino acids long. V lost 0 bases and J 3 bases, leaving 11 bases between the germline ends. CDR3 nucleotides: TGCGCCAGCAGCCAAGAATTTTCGCGGGAAGAGACCCAGTACTTC. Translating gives CASSQEFSREETQYF.

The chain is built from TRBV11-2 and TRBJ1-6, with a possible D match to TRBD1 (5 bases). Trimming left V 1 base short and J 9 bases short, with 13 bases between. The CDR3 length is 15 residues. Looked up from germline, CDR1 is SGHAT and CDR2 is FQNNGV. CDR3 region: CASSLGSRVGSPLHF. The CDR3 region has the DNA TGTGCCAGCAGCTTAGGGAGCAGGGTTGGTTCACCCCTCCACTTT.

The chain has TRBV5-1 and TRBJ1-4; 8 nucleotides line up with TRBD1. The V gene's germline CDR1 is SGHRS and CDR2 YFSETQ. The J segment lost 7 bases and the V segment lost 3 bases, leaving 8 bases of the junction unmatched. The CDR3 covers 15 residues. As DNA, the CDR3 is TGCGCCAGCAGCTCGGACAGGGACGCGGGTGAAAAACTGTTTTTT. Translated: CASSSDRDAGEKLFF.

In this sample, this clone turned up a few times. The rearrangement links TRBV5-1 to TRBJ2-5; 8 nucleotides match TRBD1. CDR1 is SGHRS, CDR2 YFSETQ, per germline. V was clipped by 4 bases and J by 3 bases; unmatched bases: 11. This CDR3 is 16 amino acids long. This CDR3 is CASSPPTGAGKETQYF. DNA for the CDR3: TGCGCCAGCAGCCCCCCGACAGGGGCAGGGAAAGAGACCCAGTACTTC.